The TCR beta chain under discussion was sequenced for a study of shared clonotypes between healthy human individuals. Study-wide results and limits: Shared clonotypes across all four donors exceeded non-shared ones in generation probability. A handful of donors showed sharing of roughly 5% of naive CD4 clonotypes.

In the case of this clone: Its antigen is currently unknown.

Assay runs were performed at deep level. Study processing details: ImmunoSEQ yielded junction-only sequences lacking quality scores, so filtering differed. Using immunoSEQ multiplex PCR, the repertoire was profiled, and TCRdb retains in-frame clones only, with some absent. That table is the source of V, J and clone size, and D and trimming were worked out from the DNA. The data contain some 980,000 clones, 60% to 85% of them singletons. The TCR was taken from a man younger than 30 in good health. Sequenced input: memory CD4+ T cells sorted from blood. This sample's subset: CD45RA-negative fraction.

The CDR3 here is CATSSGTVSNQPQHF. The CDR3 nucleotides are TGTGCCACCAGCAGTGGGACGGTCAGCAATCAGCCCCAGCATTTT. This chain links TRBV15 with TRBJ1-5, with D possibly TRBD1 on 5 matching bases. V shed 3 bases and J shed 1 base, with 10 bases lying between them. The CDR3 sequence is 15 residues long. Looked up from germline, CDR1 is LNHNV and CDR2 is YYDKDF (reference sequence).